This TCR beta chain was captured in a study of early T cells in non-severe SARS-CoV-2 infection. TCRdb re-analysed the 5' RACE reads in MiXCR, keeping a single row per CDR3 protein. The sample includes tens of thousands of distinct CDR3 sequences, approximately 12% of them seen just once. The V segment lost 5 bases and the J segment 4 bases; nucleotides outside the gene matches: 9. Germline lookup yields CDR1 SGHVS and CDR2 FNYEAQ. The CDR3 consists of 16 residues. This specimen consisted of whole blood, obtained at baseline. V is TRBV7-6 and J is TRBJ2-2, with 8 bases aligning to TRBD2. The sequence came from an adult who was a healthcare worker with PCR-confirmed SARS-CoV-2 infection or an uninfected control (not recorded which). CDR3 sequence reads: CASSRQSGSGTGELFF. The CDR3 bases are TGTGCCAGCAGCCGCCAGAGCGGGAGCGGCACCGGGGAGCTGTTTTTT.